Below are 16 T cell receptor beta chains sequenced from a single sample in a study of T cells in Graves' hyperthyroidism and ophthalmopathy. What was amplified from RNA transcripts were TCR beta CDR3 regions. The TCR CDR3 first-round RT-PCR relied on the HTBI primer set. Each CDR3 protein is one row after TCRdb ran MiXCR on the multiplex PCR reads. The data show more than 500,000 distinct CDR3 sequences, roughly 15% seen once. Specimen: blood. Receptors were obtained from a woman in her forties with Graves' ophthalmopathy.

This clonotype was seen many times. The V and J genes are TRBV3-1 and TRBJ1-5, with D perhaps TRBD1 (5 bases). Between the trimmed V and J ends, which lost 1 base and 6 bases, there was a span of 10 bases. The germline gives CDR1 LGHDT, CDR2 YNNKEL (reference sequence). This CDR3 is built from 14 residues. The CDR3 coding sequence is TGTGCCAGCAGCCAAGGGCAGGGCTCTCAGCCCCAGCATTTT. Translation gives CASSQGQGSQPQHF.

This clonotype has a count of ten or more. For the CDR3, the DNA is TGTGCCAGCAGTCAACAGGAAGATCAGCCCCAGCATTTT. Protein product: CASSQQEDQPQHF. This sequence joins TRBV12-3 or TRBV12-4 and TRBJ1-5; possibly TRBD1 for D (5 bases). Deletions cut 5 bases from V and 5 bases from J, with 10 bases between. The CDR3 loop spans 13 amino acids.

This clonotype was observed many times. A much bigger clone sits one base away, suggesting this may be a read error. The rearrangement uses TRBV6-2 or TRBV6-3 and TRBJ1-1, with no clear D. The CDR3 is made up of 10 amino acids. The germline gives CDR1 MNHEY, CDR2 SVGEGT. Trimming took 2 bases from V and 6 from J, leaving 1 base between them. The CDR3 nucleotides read TGTGCCAGCAGTTACGCTGAAGCTTTCTTT. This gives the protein CASSYAEAFF.

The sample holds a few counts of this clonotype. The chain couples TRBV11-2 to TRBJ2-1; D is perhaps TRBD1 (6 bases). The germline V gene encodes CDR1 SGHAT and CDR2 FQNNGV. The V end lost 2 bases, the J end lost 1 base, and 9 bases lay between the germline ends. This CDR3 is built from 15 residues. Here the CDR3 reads CASSLQQGSYNEQFF. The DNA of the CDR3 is TGTGCCAGCAGCTTACAGCAGGGGTCCTACAATGAGCAGTTCTTC.

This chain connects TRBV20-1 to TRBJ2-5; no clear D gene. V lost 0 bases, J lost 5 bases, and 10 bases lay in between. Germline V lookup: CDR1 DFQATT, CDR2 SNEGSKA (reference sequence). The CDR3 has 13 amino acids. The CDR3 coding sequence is TGCAGTGCTAGAGAGGGGTCTATGGAGACCCAGTACTTC. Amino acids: CSAREGSMETQYF.

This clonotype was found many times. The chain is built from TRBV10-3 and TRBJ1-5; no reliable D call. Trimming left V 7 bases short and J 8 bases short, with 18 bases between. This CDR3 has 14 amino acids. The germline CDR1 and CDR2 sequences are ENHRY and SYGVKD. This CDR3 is CAINQGSPVEPQHF. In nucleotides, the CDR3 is TGTGCCATCAACCAAGGGTCACCGGTGGAGCCCCAGCATTTT.

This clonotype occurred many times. The CDR3 sequence is CASSLLAAADGEQYF. The CDR3 DNA reads as TGTGCCAGCAGTTTATTAGCAGCGGCCGACGGGGAGCAGTACTTC. The chain recombines TRBV28 with TRBJ2-7, with D maybe TRBD2 (5 bases). This CDR3 has 15 residues. The V end lost 1 base, the J end lost 7 bases, and 17 bases lay between the germline ends. Germline V lookup: CDR1 MDHEN, CDR2 SYDVKM.

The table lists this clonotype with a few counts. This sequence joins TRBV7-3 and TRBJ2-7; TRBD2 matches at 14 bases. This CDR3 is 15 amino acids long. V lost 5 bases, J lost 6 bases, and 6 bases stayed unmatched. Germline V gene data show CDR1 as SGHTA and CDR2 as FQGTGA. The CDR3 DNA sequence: TGTGCCAGCAGCCTCGGGACTAGCGGGAGTAGCGAGCAGTACTTC. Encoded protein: CASSLGTSGSSEQYF.

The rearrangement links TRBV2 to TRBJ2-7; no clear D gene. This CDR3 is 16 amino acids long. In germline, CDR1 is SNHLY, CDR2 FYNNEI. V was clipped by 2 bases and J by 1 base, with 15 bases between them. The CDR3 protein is CASSERSVGLSYEQYF. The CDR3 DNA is TGTGCCAGCAGTGAACGGTCGGTGGGCCTGTCCTACGAGCAGTACTTC. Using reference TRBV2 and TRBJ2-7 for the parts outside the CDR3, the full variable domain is EPEVTQTPSHQVTQMGQEVILRCVPISNHLYFYWYRQILGQKVEFLVSFYNNEISEKSEIFDDQFSVERPDGSNFTLKIRSTKLEDSAMYFCASSERSVGLSYEQYFGPGTRLTVT.

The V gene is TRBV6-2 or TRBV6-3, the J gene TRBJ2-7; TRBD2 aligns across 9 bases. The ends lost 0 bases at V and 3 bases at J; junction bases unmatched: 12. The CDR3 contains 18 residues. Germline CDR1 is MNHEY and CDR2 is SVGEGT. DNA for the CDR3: TGTGCCAGCAGTTACTCCTTCGGGGTCCGGACTAGCGACTACGAGCAGTACTTC. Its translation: CASSYSFGVRTSDYEQYF.

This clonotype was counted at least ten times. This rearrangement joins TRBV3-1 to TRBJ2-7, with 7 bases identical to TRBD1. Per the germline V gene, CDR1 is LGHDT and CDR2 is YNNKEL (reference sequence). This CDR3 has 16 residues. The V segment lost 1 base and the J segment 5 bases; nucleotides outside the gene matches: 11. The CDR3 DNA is TGTGCCAGCAGCCAAGGACAGGGAAGCGTTGGCCACGAGCAGTACTTC. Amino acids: CASSQGQGSVGHEQYF.

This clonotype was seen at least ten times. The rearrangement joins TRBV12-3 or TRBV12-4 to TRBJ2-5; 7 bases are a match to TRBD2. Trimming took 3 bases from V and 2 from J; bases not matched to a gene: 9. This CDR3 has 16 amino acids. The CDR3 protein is CASSFGSGMGQETQYF. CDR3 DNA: TGTGCCAGCAGTTTCGGGAGCGGGATGGGGCAAGAGACCCAGTACTTC.

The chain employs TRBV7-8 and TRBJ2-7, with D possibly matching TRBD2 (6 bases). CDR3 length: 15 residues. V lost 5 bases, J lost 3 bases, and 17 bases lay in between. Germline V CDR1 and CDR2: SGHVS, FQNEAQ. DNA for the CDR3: TGTGCCAGCAGCCCCTGGGGCGGGGCTCACTACGAGCAGTACTTC. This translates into CASSPWGGAHYEQYF.

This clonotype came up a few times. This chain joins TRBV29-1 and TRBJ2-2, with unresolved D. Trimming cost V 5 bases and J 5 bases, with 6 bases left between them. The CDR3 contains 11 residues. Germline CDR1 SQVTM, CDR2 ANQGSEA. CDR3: CSVSITGELFF. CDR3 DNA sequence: TGCAGCGTTTCGATAACCGGGGAGCTGTTTTTT.

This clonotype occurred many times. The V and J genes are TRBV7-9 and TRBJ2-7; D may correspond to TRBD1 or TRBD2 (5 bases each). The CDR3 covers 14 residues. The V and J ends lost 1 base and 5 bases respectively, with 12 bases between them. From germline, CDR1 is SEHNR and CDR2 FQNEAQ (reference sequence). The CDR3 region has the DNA TGTGCCAGCAGCTTAGGTGTGGGGACCGACGAGCAGTACTTC. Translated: CASSLGVGTDEQYF.

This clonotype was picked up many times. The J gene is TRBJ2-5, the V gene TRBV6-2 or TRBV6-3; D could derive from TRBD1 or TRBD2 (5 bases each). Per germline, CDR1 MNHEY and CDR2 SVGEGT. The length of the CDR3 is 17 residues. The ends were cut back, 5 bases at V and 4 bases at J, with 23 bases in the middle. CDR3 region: CASSGFGAHHLRETQYF. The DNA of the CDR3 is TGTGCCAGCAGTGGTTTCGGGGCACACCACCTTCGAGAGACCCAGTACTTC.